These T cell receptor beta chains were read from a single sample in a study of molecular identifiers for immune sequencing clone quantification. TCRdb independently ran MiXCR on the PCR reads; one entry per CDR3 protein. The sample lists approximately 500,000 distinct CDR3 sequences; roughly 25% were seen once. Sequencing was performed on naive CD8+ T cells from blood, with Jurkat cell RNA spiked in. These receptor sequences come from a human donor in good health. Some libraries in this study had Jurkat cell RNA spiked in. CDR3s include the opening cysteine and the closing phenylalanine or tryptophan. The D gene is left open where the match is weak. Some rows have no size entry. The others give once, few or many, or a class for an expanded clone.

14	TRBJ2-5	TRBV7-3	NA	many	CASSLTGFGETQYF	TGTGCCAGCAGCTTAACGGGGTTTGGAGAGACCCAGTACTTC
14	TRBJ2-7	TRBV7-2	NA	NA	CASSPPSHGGEQYF	TGTGCCAGCAGCCCACCATCGCACGGGGGCGAGCAGTACTTC
13	TRBJ2-7	TRBV29-1	TRBD2	NA	CSVEVGGSYKQYF	TGCAGCGTTGAAGTGGGGGGGAGTTACAAGCAGTACTTC
12	TRBJ2-5	TRBV16	NA	few	CASSQLEETQYF	TGTGCCAGCAGCCAATTGGAAGAGACCCAGTACTTC
20	TRBJ2-7	TRBV6-5	NA	NA	CASSLVWAGAATLIPYEQYF	TGTGCCAGCAGCCTCGTTTGGGCGGGGGCGGCCACCTTAATCCCCTACGAGCAGTACTTC
14	TRBJ2-2	TRBV9	TRBD2	NA	CARSVGGGTGELFF	TGTGCCCGCAGCGTGGGGGGGGGCACCGGGGAGCTGTTTTTT
14	TRBJ2-2	TRBV13	NA	many	CASSLGRNTGELFF	TGTGCCAGCAGCTTAGGTCGAAACACCGGGGAGCTGTTTTTT
16	TRBJ1-1	TRBV5-3	NA	few	CASSPGEGGMNTEAFF	TGTGCCAGCAGCCCGGGGGAGGGGGGAATGAACACTGAAGCTTTCTTT
19	TRBJ2-1	TRBV7-9	TRBD2	NA	CASSNPTWAGAQYYNEQFF	TGTGCCAGCAGCAACCCGACATGGGCGGGAGCCCAATATTACAATGAGCAGTTCTTC
14	TRBJ2-7	TRBV6-5	NA	many	CASSPRGVTYEQYF	TGTGCCAGCAGCCCACGAGGGGTTACCTACGAGCAGTACTTC
16	TRBJ1-2	TRBV7-2	NA	NA	CASSQINELLAYGYTF	TGTGCCAGCAGTCAAATTAACGAGCTGCTCGCCTATGGCTACACCTTC
15	TRBJ2-1	TRBV27	NA	few	CASSRPGVIGNEQFF	TGTGCCAGCAGTCGGCCGGGAGTGATAGGTAATGAGCAGTTCTTC
12	TRBJ2-7	TRBV5-4	NA	many	CASSLAFDEQYF	TGTGCCAGCAGCTTGGCCTTCGACGAGCAGTACTTC
14	TRBJ1-1	TRBV27	TRBD1	many	CASSRTGSSTEAFF	TGTGCCAGCAGTCGGACAGGGTCCAGCACTGAAGCTTTCTTT
13	TRBJ1-1	TRBV25-1	NA	many	CASSEGGETEAFF	TGTGCCAGCAGTGAAGGAGGGGAAACTGAAGCTTTCTTT
17	TRBJ2-3	TRBV12-3/TRBV12-4	TRBD2	NA	CASTGGLAGEVGDTQYF	TGTGCCAGCACCGGGGGACTAGCGGGGGAAGTGGGAGATACGCAGTATTTT
13	TRBJ1-5	TRBV2	NA	many	CASSEAVVGPQHF	TGTGCCAGCAGTGAAGCGGTAGTGGGGCCCCAGCATTTT
15	TRBJ2-5	TRBV6-5	NA	NA	CASTPLTAHQETQYF	TGTGCCAGCACCCCCCTAACAGCTCACCAAGAGACCCAGTACTTC
15	TRBJ1-5	TRBV27	NA	NA	CASRGTNLRGQPQHF	TGTGCCAGCAGGGGGACCAACCTTCGGGGTCAGCCCCAGCATTTT
16	TRBJ2-3	TRBV28	NA	many	CASSLRWDVSSDTQYF	TGTGCCAGCAGTTTAAGGTGGGATGTCAGTTCGGATACGCAGTATTTT
17	TRBJ2-3	TRBV28	TRBD2	NA	CASSSHPTSEFTHTQYF	TGTGCCAGCAGCTCGCACCCGACTAGCGAATTCACACATACGCAGTATTTT
13	TRBJ1-2	TRBV4-1	NA	few	CASSAGPTYGYTF	TGCGCCAGCAGCGCCGGCCCAACCTATGGCTACACCTTC
15	TRBJ2-3	TRBV27	NA	NA	CASSRYPGGTDTQYF	TGTGCCAGCAGTAGGTACCCAGGGGGCACAGATACGCAGTATTTT
15	TRBJ2-7	TRBV4-1	TRBD1	NA	CASSQGQGATYEQYF	TGCGCCAGCAGCCAAGGACAGGGGGCAACCTACGAGCAGTACTTC
15	TRBJ2-1	TRBV25-1	TRBD2	many	CASSALAGPNNEQFF	TGTGCCAGCAGTGCATTAGCGGGGCCCAACAATGAGCAGTTCTTC
15	TRBJ1-1	TRBV27	TRBD1	few	CASSYRTGTLDEAFF	TGTGCCAGCAGTTATAGGACAGGGACCCTAGATGAAGCTTTCTTT
16	TRBJ2-3	TRBV4-3	TRBD2	few	CASSQQTSGGTDTQYF	TGCGCCAGCAGCCAACAGACTAGCGGGGGCACAGATACGCAGTATTTT
14	TRBJ1-1	TRBV6-2/TRBV6-3	NA	many	CASTEEIGYTEAFF	TGTGCCAGCACCGAAGAGATTGGTTACACTGAAGCTTTCTTT
16	TRBJ2-7	TRBV27	TRBD1	few	CASSGPGQGPSYEQYF	TGTGCCAGCAGTGGCCCCGGACAGGGACCCTCCTACGAGCAGTACTTC